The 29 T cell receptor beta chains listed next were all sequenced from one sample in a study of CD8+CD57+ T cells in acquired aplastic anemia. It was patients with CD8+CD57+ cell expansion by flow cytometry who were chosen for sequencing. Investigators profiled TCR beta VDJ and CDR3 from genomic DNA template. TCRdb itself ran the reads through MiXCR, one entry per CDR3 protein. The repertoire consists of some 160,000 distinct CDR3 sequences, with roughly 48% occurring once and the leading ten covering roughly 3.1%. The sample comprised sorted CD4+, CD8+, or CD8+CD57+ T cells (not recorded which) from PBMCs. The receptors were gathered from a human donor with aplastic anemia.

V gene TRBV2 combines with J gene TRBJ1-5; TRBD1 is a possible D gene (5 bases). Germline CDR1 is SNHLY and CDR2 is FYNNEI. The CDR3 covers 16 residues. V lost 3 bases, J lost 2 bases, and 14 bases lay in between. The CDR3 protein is CASSEASDRGNQPQHF. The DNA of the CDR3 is TGTGCCAGCAGTGAGGCTAGCGACAGAGGCAATCAGCCCCAGCATTTT.

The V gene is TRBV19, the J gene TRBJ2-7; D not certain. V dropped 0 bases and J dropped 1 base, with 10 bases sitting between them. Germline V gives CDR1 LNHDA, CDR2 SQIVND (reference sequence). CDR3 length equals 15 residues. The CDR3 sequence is CASSIEQGFSYEQYF. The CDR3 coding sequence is TGTGCCAGTAGTATAGAACAAGGGTTTTCCTACGAGCAGTACTTC. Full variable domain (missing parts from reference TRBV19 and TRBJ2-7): DGGITQSPKYLFRKEGQNVTLSCEQNLNHDAMYWYRQDPGQGLRLIYYSQIVNDFQKGDIAEGYSVSREKKESFPLTVTSAQKNPTAFYLCASSIEQGFSYEQYFGPGTRLTVT.

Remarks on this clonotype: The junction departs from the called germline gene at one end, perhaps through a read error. CDR3 bases: TGCAGCGTGGGGGACAGTCACTACGAGCAGGACTTC. Amino acids: CSVGDSHYEQDF. The chain is built from TRBV29-1 and TRBJ2-7; 7 nucleotides align to TRBD1. The CDR3 length is 12 residues. Per the germline V gene, CDR1 is SQVTM and CDR2 is ANQGSEA.

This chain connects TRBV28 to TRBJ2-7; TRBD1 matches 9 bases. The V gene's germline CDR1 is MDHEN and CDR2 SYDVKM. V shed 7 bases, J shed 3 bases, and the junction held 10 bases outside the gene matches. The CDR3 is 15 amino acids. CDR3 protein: CASNSPGQGNYEQYF. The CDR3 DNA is TGTGCCAGCAATTCACCGGGACAGGGTAACTACGAGCAGTACTTC.

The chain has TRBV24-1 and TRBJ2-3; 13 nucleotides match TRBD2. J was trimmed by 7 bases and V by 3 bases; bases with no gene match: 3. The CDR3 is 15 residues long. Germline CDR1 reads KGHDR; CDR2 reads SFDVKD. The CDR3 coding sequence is TGTGCCACCAGTGATCCACTAGCGGGAGGGAATACGCAGTATTTT. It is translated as CATSDPLAGGNTQYF.

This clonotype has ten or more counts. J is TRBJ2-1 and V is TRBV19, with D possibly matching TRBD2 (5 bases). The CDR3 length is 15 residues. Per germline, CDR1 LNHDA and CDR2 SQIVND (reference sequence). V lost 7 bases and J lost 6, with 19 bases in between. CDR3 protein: CASIPGNSLINEQFF. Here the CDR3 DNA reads TGTGCCAGTATCCCGGGAAACAGCCTTATCAATGAGCAGTTCTTC.

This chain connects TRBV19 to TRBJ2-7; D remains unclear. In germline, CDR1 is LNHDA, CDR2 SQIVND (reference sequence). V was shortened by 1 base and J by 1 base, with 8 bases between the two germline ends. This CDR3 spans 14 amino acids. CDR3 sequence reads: CASSIVAQSYEQYF. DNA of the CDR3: TGTGCCAGTAGTATAGTAGCCCAGTCCTACGAGCAGTACTTC.

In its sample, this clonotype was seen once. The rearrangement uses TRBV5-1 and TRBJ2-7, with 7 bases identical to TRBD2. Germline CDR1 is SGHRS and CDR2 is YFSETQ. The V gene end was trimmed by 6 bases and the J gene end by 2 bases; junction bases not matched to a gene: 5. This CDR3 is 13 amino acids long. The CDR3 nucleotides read TGCGCCAGCATGAACGCGGGAGCCTACGAGCAGTACTTC. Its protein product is CASMNAGAYEQYF.

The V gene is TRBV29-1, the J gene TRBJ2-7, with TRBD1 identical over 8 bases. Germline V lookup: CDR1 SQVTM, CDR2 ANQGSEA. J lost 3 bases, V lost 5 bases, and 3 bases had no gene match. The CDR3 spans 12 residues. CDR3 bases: TGCAGCGTTCAGGGGGCCCGCTACGAGCAGTACTTC. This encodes CSVQGARYEQYF.

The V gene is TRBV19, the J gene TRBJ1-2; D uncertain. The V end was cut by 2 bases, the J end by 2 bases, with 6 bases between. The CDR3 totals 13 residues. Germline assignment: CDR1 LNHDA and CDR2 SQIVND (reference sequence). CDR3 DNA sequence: TGTGCCAGTAGTATATCGGGGAACTATGGCTACACCTTC. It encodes CASSISGNYGYTF.

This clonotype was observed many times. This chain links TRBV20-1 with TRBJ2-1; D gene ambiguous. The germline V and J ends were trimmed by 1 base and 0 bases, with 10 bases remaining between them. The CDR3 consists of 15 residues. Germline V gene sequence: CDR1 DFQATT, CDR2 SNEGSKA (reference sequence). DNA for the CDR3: TGCAGTGCTAGAGGACTTAAAAGCTCCTACAATGAGCAGTTCTTC. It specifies CSARGLKSSYNEQFF.

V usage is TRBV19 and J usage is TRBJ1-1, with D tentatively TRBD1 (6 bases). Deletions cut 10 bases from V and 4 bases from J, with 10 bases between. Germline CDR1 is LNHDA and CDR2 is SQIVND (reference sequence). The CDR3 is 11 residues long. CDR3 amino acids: CATQGPTEAFF. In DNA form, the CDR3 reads TGTGCCACACAGGGACCCACTGAAGCTTTCTTT.

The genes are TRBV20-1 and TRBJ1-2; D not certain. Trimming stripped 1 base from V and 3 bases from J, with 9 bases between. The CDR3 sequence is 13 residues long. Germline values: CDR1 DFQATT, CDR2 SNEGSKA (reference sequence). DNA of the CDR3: TGCAGTGCTAGAGTGGGAGAGTACTATGGCTACACCTTC. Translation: CSARVGEYYGYTF.

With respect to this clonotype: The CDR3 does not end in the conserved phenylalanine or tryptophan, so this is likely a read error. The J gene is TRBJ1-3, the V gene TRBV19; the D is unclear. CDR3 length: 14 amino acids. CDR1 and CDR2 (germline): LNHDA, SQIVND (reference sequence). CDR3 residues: CASGIGRAGNTIYS. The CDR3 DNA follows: TGTGCCAGTGGTATAGGTAGGGCTGGAAACACCATATATTCT.

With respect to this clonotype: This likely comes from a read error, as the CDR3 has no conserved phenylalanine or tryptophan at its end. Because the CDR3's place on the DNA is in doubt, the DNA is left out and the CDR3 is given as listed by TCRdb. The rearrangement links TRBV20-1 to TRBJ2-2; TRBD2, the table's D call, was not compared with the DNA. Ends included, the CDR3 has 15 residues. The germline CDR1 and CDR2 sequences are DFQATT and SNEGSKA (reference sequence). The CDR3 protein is CSARGSGAYTGELFL.

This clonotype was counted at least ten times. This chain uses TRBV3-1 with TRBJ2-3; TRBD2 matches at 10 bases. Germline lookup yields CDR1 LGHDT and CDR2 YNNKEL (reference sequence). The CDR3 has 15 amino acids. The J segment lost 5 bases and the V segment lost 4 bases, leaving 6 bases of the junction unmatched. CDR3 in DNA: TGTGCCAGCAGCCTAGCGGGAGGTGAGAGAGATACGCAGTATTTT. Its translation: CASSLAGGERDTQYF.

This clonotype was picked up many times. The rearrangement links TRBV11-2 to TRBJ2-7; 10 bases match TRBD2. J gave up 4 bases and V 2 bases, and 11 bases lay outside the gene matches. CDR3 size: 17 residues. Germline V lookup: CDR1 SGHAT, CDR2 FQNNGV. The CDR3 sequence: CASSLIAGGSPLYEQYF. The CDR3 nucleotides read TGTGCCAGCAGCTTAATAGCGGGAGGTTCCCCCCTGTACGAGCAGTACTTC.

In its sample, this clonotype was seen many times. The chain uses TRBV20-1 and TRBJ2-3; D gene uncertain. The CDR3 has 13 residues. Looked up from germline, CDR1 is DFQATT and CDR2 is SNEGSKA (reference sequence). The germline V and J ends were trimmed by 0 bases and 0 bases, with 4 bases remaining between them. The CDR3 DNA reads TGCAGTGCTAGAGATCCTAGCACAGATACGCAGTATTTT. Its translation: CSARDPSTDTQYF.

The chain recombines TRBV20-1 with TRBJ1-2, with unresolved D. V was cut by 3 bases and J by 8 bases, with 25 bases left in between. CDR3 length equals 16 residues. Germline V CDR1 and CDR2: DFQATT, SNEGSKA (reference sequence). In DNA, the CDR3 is TGCAGTGCTAGCGATCCTTATAGGGCGCCCGGCCGGGGCTACACCTTC. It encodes CSASDPYRAPGRGYTF.

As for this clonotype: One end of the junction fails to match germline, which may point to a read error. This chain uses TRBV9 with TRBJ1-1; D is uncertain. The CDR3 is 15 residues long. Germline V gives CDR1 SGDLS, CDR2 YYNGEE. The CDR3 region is CASSATSWFRDEAIF. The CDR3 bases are TGCGCCAGCAGCGCCACCTCATGGTTCCGGGATGAAGCTATCTTT.

The CDR3 loop is CSARKRGEQYF. CDR3 DNA sequence: TGCAGTGCTAGAAAACGAGGGGAGCAGTACTTC. J is TRBJ2-7 and V is TRBV20-1; possible D gene TRBD2, 5 bases. Germline CDR1 reads DFQATT; CDR2 reads SNEGSKA (reference sequence). Trimming cost V 2 bases and J 7 bases, with 9 bases left between them. CDR3 size: 11 residues.

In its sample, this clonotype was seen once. CDR3 nucleotides: TGTGCCACCAGTGGCGGAGGGACTAGCGGGATTAATGAGCAGTTCTTC. It is translated as CATSGGGTSGINEQFF. V gene TRBV24-1 combines with J gene TRBJ2-1; TRBD2 matches 13 bases. The CDR3 contains 16 residues. Germline loops: CDR1 KGHDR, CDR2 SFDVKD. The V segment lost 5 bases and the J segment 7 bases; nucleotides outside the gene matches: 7.

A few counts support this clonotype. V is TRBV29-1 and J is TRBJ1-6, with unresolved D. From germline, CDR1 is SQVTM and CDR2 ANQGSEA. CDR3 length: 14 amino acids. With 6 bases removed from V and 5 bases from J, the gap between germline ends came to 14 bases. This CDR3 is CSVANDMDNSPLHF. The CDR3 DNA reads TGCAGCGTCGCTAATGACATGGATAATTCACCCCTCCACTTT. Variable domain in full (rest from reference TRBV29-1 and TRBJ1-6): SAVISQKPSRDICQRGTSLTIQCQVDSQVTMMFWYRQQPGQSLTLIATANQGSEATYESGFVIDKFPISRPNLTFSTLTVSNMSPEDSSIYLCSVANDMDNSPLHFGNGTRLTVT.

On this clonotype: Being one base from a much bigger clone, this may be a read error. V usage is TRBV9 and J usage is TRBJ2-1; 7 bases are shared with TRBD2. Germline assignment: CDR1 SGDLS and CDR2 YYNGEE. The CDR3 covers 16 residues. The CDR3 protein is CASSSRGDGISNEQLF. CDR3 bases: TGTGCCAGCAGCTCTCGGGGGGATGGGATCTCTAATGAGCAGCTCTTC.

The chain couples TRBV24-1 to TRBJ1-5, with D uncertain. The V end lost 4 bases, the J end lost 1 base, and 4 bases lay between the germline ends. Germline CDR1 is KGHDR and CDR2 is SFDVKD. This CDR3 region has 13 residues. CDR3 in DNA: TGTGCCACCAGTGAAGTGAGCAATCAGCCCCAGCATTTT. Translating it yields CATSEVSNQPQHF.

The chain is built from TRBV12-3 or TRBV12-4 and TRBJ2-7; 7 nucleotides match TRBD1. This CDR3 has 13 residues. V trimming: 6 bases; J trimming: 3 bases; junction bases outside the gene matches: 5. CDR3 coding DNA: TGTGCCAGCAGCTTGGGACAGAACTACGAGCAGTACTTC. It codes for CASSLGQNYEQYF.

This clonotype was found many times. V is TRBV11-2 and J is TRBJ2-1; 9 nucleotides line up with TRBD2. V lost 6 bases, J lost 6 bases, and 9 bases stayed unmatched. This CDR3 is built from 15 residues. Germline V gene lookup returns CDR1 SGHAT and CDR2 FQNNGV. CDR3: CASREAGGISNEQFF. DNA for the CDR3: TGTGCCAGCAGAGAAGCGGGAGGAATAAGCAATGAGCAGTTCTTC. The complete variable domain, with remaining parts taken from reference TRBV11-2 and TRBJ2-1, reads EAGVAQSPRYKIIEKRQSVAFWCNPISGHATLYWYQQILGQGPKLLIQFQNNGVVDDSQLPKDRFSAERLKGVDSTLKIQPAKLEDSAVYLCASREAGGISNEQFFGPGTRLTVL.

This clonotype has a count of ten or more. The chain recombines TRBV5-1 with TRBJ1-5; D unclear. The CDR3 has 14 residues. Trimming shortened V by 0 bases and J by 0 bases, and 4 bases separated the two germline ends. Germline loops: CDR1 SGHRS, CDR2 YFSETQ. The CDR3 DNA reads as TGCGCCAGCAGCTTGGGGATTAGCAATCAGCCCCAGCATTTT. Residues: CASSLGISNQPQHF.

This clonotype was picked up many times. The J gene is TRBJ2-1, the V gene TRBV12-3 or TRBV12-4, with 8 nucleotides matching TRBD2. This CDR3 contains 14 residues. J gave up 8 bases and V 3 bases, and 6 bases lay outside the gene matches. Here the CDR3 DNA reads TGTGCCAGCAGTTTTGCGGGAGGCTCGGATGAGCAGTTCTTC. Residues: CASSFAGGSDEQFF.